This T cell receptor (beta chain) came from a study of regulatory T cells in long-lasting Graves disease. Turning to the study itself: Newly diagnosed Graves' patients had under 3 months of antithyroid drugs. The study's findings and limits: Persistent Graves' disease cases displayed lower TCR diversity than newly diagnosed ones.

Time point given: newly diagnosed GD, antithyroid drugs for less than 3 months. Construction of the TCR library relied on RNA isolated from PBMCs. Turning to this clonotype: Its target is not known.

Libraries of TCR beta came from iRepertoire HTBI primers plus Arm-PCR of CDR3 regions. TCRdb itself ran the multiplex PCR reads through MiXCR, one entry per CDR3 protein. The table lists around 400,000 distinct CDR3 sequences, over 9.5% of them singletons. Trimming took 3 bases from V and 8 from J, leaving 13 bases between them. This CDR3 contains 13 residues. This same sample was also taken into another study, of T cells in Graves' hyperthyroidism and ophthalmopathy. That source reports: Researchers report that a 13 V-J model separated ophthalmopathy from stable hyperthyroidism.

The rearrangement links TRBV12-3 or TRBV12-4 to TRBJ1-1, with a tentative D call TRBD1 (6 bases). Sequences were derived from peripheral blood mononuclear cells (PBMCs), sampled at new diagnosis, from a patient treated with antithyroid drugs. The receptor was derived from a young woman with Graves disease. The CDR3: CASSFPTGKEAFF. The CDR3 bases are TGTGCCAGCAGTTTCCCGACAGGCAAAGAAGCTTTCTTT.